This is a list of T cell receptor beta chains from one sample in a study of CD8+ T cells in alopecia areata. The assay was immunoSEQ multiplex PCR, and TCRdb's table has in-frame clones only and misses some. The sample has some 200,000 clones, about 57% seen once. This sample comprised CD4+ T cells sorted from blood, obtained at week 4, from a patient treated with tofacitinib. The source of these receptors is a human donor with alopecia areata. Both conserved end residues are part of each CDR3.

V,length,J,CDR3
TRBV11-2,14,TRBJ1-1,CASSFSFMNTEAFF
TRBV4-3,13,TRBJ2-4,CASSQDRDGIQYF
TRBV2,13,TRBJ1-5,CASSEYLDQPQHF
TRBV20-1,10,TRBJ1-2,CSASDAPDTF
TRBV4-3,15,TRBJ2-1,CASAAAGADYNEQFF
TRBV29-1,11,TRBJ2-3,CSGKQGETQYF
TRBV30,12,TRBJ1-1,CAWSPTTGEAFF
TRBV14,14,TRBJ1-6,CANSTGTVDSPLHF
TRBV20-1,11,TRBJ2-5,CSASTVETQYF
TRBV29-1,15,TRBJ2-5,CSADGGDGDKETQYF
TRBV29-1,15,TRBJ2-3,CSGIRTSDVTDTQYF
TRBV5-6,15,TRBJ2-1,CASSLEGQGLGEQFF
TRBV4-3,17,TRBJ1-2,CASSQEQPTADSYGYTF
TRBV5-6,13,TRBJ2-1,CASSRDSNNEQFF
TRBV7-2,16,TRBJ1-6,CASTRTGGSYNSPLHF
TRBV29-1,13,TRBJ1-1,CSVETVINTEAFF
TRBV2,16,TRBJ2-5,CASSTTLAGVRETQYF
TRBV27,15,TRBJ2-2,CASGGLAGYTGELFF
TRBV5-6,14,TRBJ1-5,CASSPGNLNQPQHF
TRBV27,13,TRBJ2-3,CASSFLFPDTQYF
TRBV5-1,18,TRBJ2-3,CASSLGSGRGRSTDTQYF
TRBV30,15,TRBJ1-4,CAWSDGGQGVEKLFF
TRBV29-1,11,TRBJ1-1,CSVVGATEAFF
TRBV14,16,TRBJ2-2,CASSQESDRGSGELFF
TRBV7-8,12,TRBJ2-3,CASSPQTNTQYF
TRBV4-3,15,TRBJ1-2,CASSQDRQGNYGYTF
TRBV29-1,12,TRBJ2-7,CSISDGSYEQYF
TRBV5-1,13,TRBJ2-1,CASSLEGGFQQFF
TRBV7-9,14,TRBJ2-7,CASSSDVAFYEQYF
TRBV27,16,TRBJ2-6,CASSPSRGSGANVLTF
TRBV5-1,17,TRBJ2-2,CASSPVTAGTNTGELFF
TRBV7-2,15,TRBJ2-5,CASSLTGSSQETQYF
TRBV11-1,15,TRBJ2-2,CASSPRASGTGELFF
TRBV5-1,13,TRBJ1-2,CASSLGLSYGYTF
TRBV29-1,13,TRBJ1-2,CSVEGRPNYGYTF
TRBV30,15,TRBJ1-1,CAWTLRGQGAQGAFF
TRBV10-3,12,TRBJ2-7,CAISETGAEQYF
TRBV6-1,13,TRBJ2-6,CASSEAHHNVLTF
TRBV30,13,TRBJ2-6,CAHQSDGANVLTF
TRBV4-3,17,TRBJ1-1,CASAASIGQGMNTEAFF
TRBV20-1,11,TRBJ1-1,CSAPADSQAFF
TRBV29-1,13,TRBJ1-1,CSVGGRLNTEAFF
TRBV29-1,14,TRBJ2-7,CSAKLAVRSYEQYF
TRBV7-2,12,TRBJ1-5,CASTRDGQPQHF
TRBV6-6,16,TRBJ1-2,CASSPTGTGVSSGYTF
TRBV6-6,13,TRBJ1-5,CASKQGIDQPQHF
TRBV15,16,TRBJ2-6,CATSRDAITGANVLTF
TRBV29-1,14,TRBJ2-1,CSATGGRSYNEQFF
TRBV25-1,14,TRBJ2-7,CASSKGQTPGEQYF
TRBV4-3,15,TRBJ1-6,CASSQADRVGSPLHF
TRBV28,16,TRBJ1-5,CASSPREGLNNQPQHF
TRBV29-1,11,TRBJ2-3,CSVGQSDTQYF
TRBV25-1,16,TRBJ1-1,CASSQGGGLLLPEAFF
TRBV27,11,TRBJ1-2,CASSSRRGYTF
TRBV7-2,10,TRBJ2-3,CAVGLAGGPF